The present T cell receptor (beta chain) was sequenced within a study of regulatory T cells in long-lasting Graves disease. Study-wide background: A definition of persistent Graves' disease required over 5 years of antithyroid drugs plus positive TSH receptor antibodies.

A note on this clonotype: What it binds is not known.

Regarding the study as a whole: Newly diagnosed Graves' patients had higher TCR diversity than persistent ones. A reduction in accuracy may have resulted from the small sample size.

As for time point: persistent/refractory GD, antithyroid drugs over 5 years with positive TRAb. Making the TCR library involved RNA that had been extracted from PBMCs. In germline, CDR1 is MDHEN, CDR2 SYDVKM. The CDR3 has 16 amino acids. Trimming took 7 bases from V and 2 from J, leaving 18 bases between them. HTBI primers from iRepertoire and Arm-PCR of CDR3 regions yielded the TCR beta libraries. Per the authors' pipeline: Samples revealed roughly 62 TRBV and 14 TRBJ segments. In TCRdb, the multiplex PCR reads were re-called with MiXCR into one record per CDR3 protein. The V and J calls and clone size are TCRdb's, not the authors'. Of 350,000 to 500,000 distinct CDR3 sequences in the sample, roughly 23% were seen once.

This specimen was peripheral blood mononuclear cells (PBMCs), taken when the disease was refractory, from a patient treated with antithyroid drugs. The rearrangement links TRBV28 to TRBJ2-1; the D gene is possibly TRBD2 (6 bases). The receptor comes from a female donor with Graves disease. CDR3 loop: CASTSLPAGTYNEQFF. CDR3 coding DNA: TGTGCCAGCACTTCTCTTCCAGCGGGTACCTACAATGAGCAGTTCTTC.